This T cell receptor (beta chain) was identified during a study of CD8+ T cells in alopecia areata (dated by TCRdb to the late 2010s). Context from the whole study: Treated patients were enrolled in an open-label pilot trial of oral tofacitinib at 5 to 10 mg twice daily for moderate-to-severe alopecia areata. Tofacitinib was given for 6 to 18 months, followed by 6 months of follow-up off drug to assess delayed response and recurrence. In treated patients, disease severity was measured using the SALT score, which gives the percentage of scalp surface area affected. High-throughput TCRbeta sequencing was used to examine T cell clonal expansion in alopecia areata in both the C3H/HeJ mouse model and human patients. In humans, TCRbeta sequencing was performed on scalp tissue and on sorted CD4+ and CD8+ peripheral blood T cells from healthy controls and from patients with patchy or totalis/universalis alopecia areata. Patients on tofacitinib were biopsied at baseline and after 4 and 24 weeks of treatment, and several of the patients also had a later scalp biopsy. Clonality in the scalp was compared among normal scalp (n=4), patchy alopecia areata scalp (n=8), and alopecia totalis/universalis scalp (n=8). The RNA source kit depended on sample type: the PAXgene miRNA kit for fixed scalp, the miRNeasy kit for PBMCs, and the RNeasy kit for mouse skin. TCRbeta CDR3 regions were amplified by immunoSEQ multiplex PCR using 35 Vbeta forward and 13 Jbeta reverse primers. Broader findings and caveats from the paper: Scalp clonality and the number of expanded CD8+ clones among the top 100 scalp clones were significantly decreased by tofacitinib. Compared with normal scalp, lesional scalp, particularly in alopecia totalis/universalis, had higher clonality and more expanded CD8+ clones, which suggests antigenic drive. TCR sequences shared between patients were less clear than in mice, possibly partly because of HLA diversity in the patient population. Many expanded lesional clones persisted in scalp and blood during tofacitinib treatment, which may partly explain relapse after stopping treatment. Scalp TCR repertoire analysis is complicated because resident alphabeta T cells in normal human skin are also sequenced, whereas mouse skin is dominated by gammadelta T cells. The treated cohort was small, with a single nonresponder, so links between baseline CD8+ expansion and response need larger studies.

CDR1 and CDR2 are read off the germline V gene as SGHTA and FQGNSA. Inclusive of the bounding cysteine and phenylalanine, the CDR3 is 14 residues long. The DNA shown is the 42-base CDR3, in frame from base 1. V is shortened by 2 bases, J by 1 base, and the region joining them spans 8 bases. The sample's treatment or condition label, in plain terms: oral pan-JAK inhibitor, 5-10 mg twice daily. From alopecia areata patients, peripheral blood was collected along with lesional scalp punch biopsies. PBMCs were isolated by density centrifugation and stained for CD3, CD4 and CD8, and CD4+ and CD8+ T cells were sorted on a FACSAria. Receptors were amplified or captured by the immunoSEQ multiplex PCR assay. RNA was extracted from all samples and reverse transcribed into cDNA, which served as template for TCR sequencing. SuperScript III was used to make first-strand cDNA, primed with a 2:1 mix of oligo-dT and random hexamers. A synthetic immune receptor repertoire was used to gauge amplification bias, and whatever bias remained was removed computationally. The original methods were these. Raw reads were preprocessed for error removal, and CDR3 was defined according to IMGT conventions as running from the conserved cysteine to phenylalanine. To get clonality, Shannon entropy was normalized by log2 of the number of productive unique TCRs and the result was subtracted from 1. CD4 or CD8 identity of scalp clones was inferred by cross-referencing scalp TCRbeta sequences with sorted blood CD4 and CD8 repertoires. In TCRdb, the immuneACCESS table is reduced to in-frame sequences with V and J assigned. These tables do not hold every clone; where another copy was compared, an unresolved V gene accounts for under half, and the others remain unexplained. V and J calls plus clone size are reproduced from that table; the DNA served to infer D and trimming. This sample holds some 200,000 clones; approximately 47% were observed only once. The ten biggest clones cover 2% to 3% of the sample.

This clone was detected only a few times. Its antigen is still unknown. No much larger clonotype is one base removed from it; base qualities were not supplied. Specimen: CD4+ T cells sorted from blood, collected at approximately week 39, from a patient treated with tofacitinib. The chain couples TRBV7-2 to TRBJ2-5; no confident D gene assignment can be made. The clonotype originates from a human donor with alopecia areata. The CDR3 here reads CASSLSHGQETQYF. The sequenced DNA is TGTGCCAGCAGCTTAAGCCATGGCCAAGAGACCCAGTACTTC.